This TCR beta chain was identified in a study of monozygotic twins with inflammatory bowel disease. Study-level results: Relative to healthy twins, IBD patients had fewer clonotypes in common with others, a gap that was especially apparent with disease activity.

Notes on this clonotype: Its target is unknown.

The UMIs contained a 6-nucleotide sample barcode. They were added by template switching during cDNA synthesis. Following a re-call of the 5' RACE reads, TCRdb has one entry per CDR3 protein and lacks DNA. The clone table shows 400,000 to 500,000 distinct CDR3 sequences, with the ten largest holding approximately 2.3%. The total RNA came straight from whole blood, and T cells were not sorted beforehand. The CDR3 is made up of 15 amino acids. The V gene's germline CDR1 is SEHNR and CDR2 FQNEAQ (reference sequence). The chain joins TRBV7-9 to TRBJ2-5; the D gene TCRdb calls, TRBD2, cannot be checked with no DNA. The TCR originated in a human donor with ulcerative colitis or Crohn's disease, or a healthy co-twin of an affected twin (not recorded which). The sample comprised blood. CDR3 amino acids: CASSQSLAFKETQYF.